This T cell receptor beta chain was retrieved from a study of cytomegalovirus exposure and HLA in healthy donors (dated by TCRdb to 2016 to 2017). At the level of the whole study: An earlier analysis of roughly 500 of the donors reported 250 to 350 Gb of sequence data and around 100 million unique TCR beta sequences obtained from some 200 million T cells. Roughly 300 gigabases of sequencing data and 80 million or so unique TCR sequences were included in an early release covering 550 to 800 HLA-typed donors. Alongside the repertoire data, information on donor age, sex, ethnicity and CMV serostatus was compiled. The study profiled the T cell repertoires of around 700 subjects by immunosequencing and related them to cytomegalovirus serostatus. In a later analysis, previously published TCR beta repertoires from about 640 donors were re-analyzed and high-resolution HLA genotyping was added so that TCR occurrence patterns could be studied. In an earlier analysis of a few hundred of the donors, high-throughput TCR beta sequencing was used to judge whether each TCR beta V gene segment behaved as functional or pseudogenic. All discovery cohort repertoires had been generated using a single sequencing platform. A later genetic analysis used genome-wide SNP genotypes for about 55% of the 666 donors, treating that subset as a discovery cohort. The later analysis used no new phenotypic data to find candidate immune exposures, relying instead on TCR beta sequences and their occurrence across donors. Typing coverage differed by locus: A, B, C, DRB1 and DQB1 were typed in about 620-630 donors, DQA1 in about 500, DPA1 in some 570, and DPB1 in approximately 450. The study was designed to test whether signatures of past pathogen exposure could be identified by cataloging public T cell receptors. In addition to the first cohort of 666 subjects, a separate validation cohort of some 120 different subjects was used. HLA typing included class I and class II loci at four-digit resolution. On average, roughly 250,000 unique TCR beta nucleotide sequences were sequenced per donor among 398 genotyped donors of the cohort, with 15% to 20% of those sequences being non-productive. Of the 300 to 450 genotyped donors, approximately 81% were placed in the genetic ancestry cluster associated with self-reported Caucasian donors. Because of strong linkage in the cohort, five DR-DQ haplotypes were treated as single units for association and clustering. To predict cytomegalovirus infection status, the study combined high-throughput TCR immunosequencing, statistical association of individual TCRs with disease status, and machine learning. Results and caveats for the whole study, not just this receptor: Broadly in line with IMGT annotations, most TCR beta V segments showed up in productive rearrangements about 87% or about 30% of the time in an earlier analysis of 587 of the donors. In a later analysis, most CMV-associated TCR beta chains were found to appear HLA-restricted, with HLA associations seemingly driven largely by CMV exposure. Assigning TCR associations to individual alleles was difficult when HLA alleles, especially DR and DQ, strongly co-occurred. Presence/absence analyses assumed roughly uniform sequencing depth across donors, an assumption that may not hold. While some public TCRs were present in many individuals, most TCR sequences turned up only very rarely across donors. Because some donors lacked HLA typing at each locus, the association tests relied only on the typed subset. A total of about 180 TCR beta chains were listed by the study as associated with cytomegalovirus. In a later analysis, the rate of TCR association differed among HLA loci, with DRB1 alleles having the most associated TCRs and HLA-C alleles having the fewest. Because the 87-base-pair reads could not distinguish some IMGT-functional V segments, including TRBV6-2 and TRBV6-3, those segments were excluded. A further reported finding was that TCR beta sequences accurately predicted the HLA-A and HLA-B alleles for most subjects in the first cohort. A group of highly shared sequence variants was considered likely to be a technical artifact of the sequencing pipeline. This cohort had only TCR beta chains sequenced, and the lack of alpha or paired-chain data limited which features could be detected. Compared with equally common non-associated chains, HLA-associated TCR beta chains in a later analysis were more clonally expanded and had lower generation probabilities. The only immune exposure information available for the cohort was CMV serostatus. According to a later genetic analysis, donors in an Asian-associated ancestry cluster had fewer N-insertions in productive TCRs than the approximately 670-donor mean. In both the original and validation cohorts, the classifier was reported to diagnose cytomegalovirus status with high specificity and sensitivity. In a later analysis, some 18,000 TCR beta sequences were associated with specific HLA alleles at a false discovery rate of 0.05. Linkage disequilibrium might explain the correlated functional status among segregating V segments, but an unknown experimental factor could not be excluded. An association between a missense DCLRE1C variant and V-gene and J-gene trimming of TCR beta chains was found in a later genetic analysis and replicated in an independent cohort. About 15 rarely observed V segments, including chromosome 9 orphons, were excluded from the earlier analysis of approximately 600 of the donors because counts were too low. According to a later analysis, parvovirus B19, influenza, CMV and Epstein-Barr virus appeared linked to several top co-occurrence clusters. The authors suggested that the approach could potentially be extended to other disease states and immunological phenotypes. Three of the identified cytomegalovirus-associated TCR beta chains were confirmed in vitro to be specific for cytomegalovirus antigens.

The cohort was made up of roughly 670 healthy bone marrow donors. All cohort members were sampled while nominally healthy, although unrecorded immune exposures were likely present. The donor was CMV seronegative and belonged to the group of more than 300 seronegative cohort members. Every donor gave a peripheral blood sample, and the peripheral blood mononuclear cells from that sample were used for TCR beta sequencing. Genomic DNA extraction from the blood cell samples was performed with the Qiagen DNeasy Blood Extraction Kit. Trimmed from V: 5 bases; trimmed from J: 6 bases; junction bases lacking a gene match: 9. The CDR3 holds 14 amino acids from the cysteine to the phenylalanine. The sequence is cut down to CDR3 DNA, 42 bases in frame from base 1. From a lookup of the germline V gene (reference sequence), CDR1 and CDR2 are WNHNN and SYGVQD. On this clone itself: Its antigen is unknown. No much larger clonotype is one base removed from it; base qualities were not supplied.

The library was produced with the immunoSEQ multiplex PCR assay. A mixture of 60 forward primers for TCR Vbeta segments and 13 reverse primers for TCR Jbeta segments was used in the multiplex PCR. The CDR3 region of rearranged TCR beta genes was amplified from genomic DNA with a multiplex PCR assay. On the Illumina HiSeq System, the amplified TCR beta libraries were sequenced as 87-base-pair reads. The paper's data handling went like this. A later analysis counted tens of millions of unique TCR beta chains across the 550 to 700 repertoires, and around 9.9 million of these chains were shared by at least two donors. Raw reads were error-corrected and collapsed into unique sequences by a nearest-neighbor algorithm in which closely related sequences were merged to remove PCR and sequencing errors. Alignment of CDR3 sequences to IMGT reference sequences was used to assign V, D and J gene segments. For a sequence to be retained, a match of at least six nucleotides to both a V gene segment and a J gene segment was required. Rearrangements were called productive when the CDR3 lacked stop codons and stayed in frame with V and J; all others were non-productive. CDR3 was defined according to IMGT convention as the region running from the second conserved V-encoded cysteine to the conserved J-encoded phenylalanine. The earlier analysis of about 500 of the donors excluded sequences that lacked an unambiguous match to a single V gene segment. An earlier analysis of approximately 590 of the donors classified V segments as functional when productive rearrangements were above 56.7% and as segregating when the standard deviation between donors was above 5%. A statistical classification framework was built to diagnose cytomegalovirus status from the catalog of TCR beta chain sequences. In a later analysis, TCR nucleotide sequences were compared against IMGT/GENE-DB human TR gene sequences so that V and J genes could be assigned. The TCRdist pipeline was used in a later analysis to assign CDR3 sequences and most-parsimonious VDJ recombination scenarios. In a later analysis, each TCR beta chain was defined by its CDR3 amino acid sequence together with its V-gene family, and reads lacking a unique V-gene family were excluded. As a way to deal with suspected cross-contamination and a sequencing artifact, a later analysis dropped hundreds of nucleotide sequences that were highly shared and had low generation probability. A later analysis calculated a clonal expansion index for each public chain from normalized within-repertoire ranks of inferred template counts. A later analysis computed generation probabilities with a VDJ recombination model fitted to out-of-frame rearrangements, and checked the results against IGoR. Hypergeometric tests were used in a later analysis to score TCR-TCR, TCR-HLA and TCR-CMV co-occurrence, with a repertoire-size bias correction applied to the TCR pairs. False discovery rates were estimated in a later analysis by permuting HLA or CMV assignments 20 times. In a later analysis, co-occurring TCRs were grouped with DBSCAN, and TCRdist sequence similarity was added when clustering was performed within HLA-allele-positive subsets. Repertoires with fewer than 30,000 or more than 120,000 public chains were left out of co-occurrence clustering, as were a handful of repertoires with anomalous nucleotide sharing. Not all clones reach the TCRdb copy of this immuneACCESS table, which keeps in-frame sequences only. Checked studies attribute under half of the gap to unresolved V genes and leave the rest unexplained. The DNA was the basis for D and trimming; V, J and clone size are from that table. The sample table shows more than 200,000 clones, and less than 85% are seen once. Clones ranked in the top ten supply under 0.25% of the sample.

The sequenced material came from PBMCs. The receptor's source is a girl aged 2-10 years in good health and CMV-seronegative. The chain couples TRBV10-1 to TRBJ1-1, with 7 central nucleotides matching TRBD1. The DNA sequence is as follows: TGCGCCAGCAGTCCAAATGACAGGGTATCTGAAGCTTTCTTT. Translated, this gives CASSPNDRVSEAFF.